These 15 T cell receptor beta chains share one sample of origin, sequenced in a study of blood T cell repertoires in COVID-19. Assay used: immunoSEQ multiplex PCR; TCRdb lists only in-frame clones, some missing. The sample lists roughly 250,000 clones, approximately 84% occurring once. The material sequenced was peripheral blood. Source of these receptors: a man aged 45 to 65 with acute or convalescent COVID-19.

The chain links TRBV27 to TRBJ1-5; a possible D gene is TRBD1 (6 bases). Germline V gene lookup returns CDR1 MNHEY and CDR2 SMNVEV (reference sequence). V gave up 2 bases and J gave up 0 bases, with 17 bases separating them. The CDR3 sequence is 18 residues long. CDR3 DNA: TGTGCCAGCAGTTTAACGGGGGGCAAAACCACTAGCAATCAGCCCCAGCATTTT. Its translation: CASSLTGGKTTSNQPQHF.

The rearrangement uses TRBV10-3 and TRBJ1-3; D remains unclear. The germline CDR1 and CDR2 sequences are ENHRY and SYGVKD. Trimming cost V 0 bases and J 1 base, with 7 bases left between them. This CDR3 contains 15 residues. The CDR3 here is CAISESRASGNTIYF. DNA for the CDR3: TGTGCCATCAGTGAGTCTCGCGCGTCTGGAAACACCATATATTTT.

The chain has TRBV6-5 and TRBJ2-1; 8 bases line up with TRBD1. The V and J ends lost 4 bases and 3 bases, in that order; junction bases with no gene match: 8. The CDR3 has 16 amino acids. Germline loops: CDR1 MNHEY, CDR2 SVGAGI. CDR3 region: CASSSRGTGRYNEQFF. In DNA form, the CDR3 reads TGTGCCAGCAGTTCCAGGGGGACAGGACGCTACAATGAGCAGTTCTTC.

The V gene is TRBV19, the J gene TRBJ2-7, with TRBD1 matching over 9 bases. The CDR3 contains 14 residues. Germline assignment: CDR1 LNHDA and CDR2 SQIVND (reference sequence). V lost 4 bases to trimming and J lost 0 bases; unmatched junction nucleotides: 1. The CDR3 loop is CASSTGQGSYEQYF. The CDR3 DNA reads as TGTGCCAGTAGTACGGGACAGGGCTCCTACGAGCAGTACTTC.

A single count supports this clone. This chain joins TRBV6-5 and TRBJ2-1; D not resolved. CDR1 and CDR2 from the germline V gene are MNHEY and SVGAGI. The CDR3 covers 16 residues. The V end was cut by 2 bases, the J end by 0 bases, with 11 bases between. The CDR3 protein is CASSYDGRLSYNEQFF. For the CDR3, the DNA is TGTGCCAGCAGTTACGACGGCAGGCTCTCCTACAATGAGCAGTTCTTC.

Only one count was recorded for this clone. This sample includes further DNA sequences coding for the same CDR3. The CDR3 DNA follows: TGTGCCAGCTCACCACCCGGGACAGGGGGCGAAAAACTGTTTTTT. Protein product: CASSPPGTGGEKLFF. The rearrangement joins TRBV18 to TRBJ1-4, with TRBD1 matching over 12 bases. The germline V gene encodes CDR1 KGHSH and CDR2 LQKENI. The CDR3 consists of 15 residues. V gave up 0 bases and J gave up 8 bases; unmatched junction bases: 1.

For the CDR3, the DNA is TGTGCCAGCAGTGAAATAGAGGCAGGGAGCAATCAGCCCCAGCATTTT. Protein: CASSEIEAGSNQPQHF. The chain is built from TRBV6-1 and TRBJ1-5, with TRBD1 as a possible D gene (5 bases). Trimming removed 2 bases at V and 1 base at J, with 12 bases between. The CDR3 loop spans 16 amino acids. CDR1 and CDR2 from the germline V gene are MNHNS and SASEGT.

The chain has TRBV9 and TRBJ2-1; weak D call: TRBD2 (7 bases). V lost 0 bases and J lost 10, with 17 bases in between. This CDR3 is built from 15 residues. The germline V gene encodes CDR1 SGDLS and CDR2 YYNGEE. The CDR3 DNA sequence: TGTGCCAGCAGCGTAGAGAGGGGGGGAGGCTTGGAGCAGTTCTTC. Protein sequence: CASSVERGGGLEQFF.

This chain links TRBV19 with TRBJ2-7, with 9 bases that match TRBD2. V lost 1 base and J lost 3; bases outside the gene matches: 4. CDR1 LNHDA and CDR2 SQIVND come from the germline V gene (reference sequence). CDR3 length equals 15 residues. The CDR3 DNA reads TGTGCCAGTAGTATAGGACTAGCGGAGTACTACGAGCAGTACTTC. As protein: CASSIGLAEYYEQYF.

The CDR3 bases are TGTGCCAGCAGCATCGAGGTGACAGGGGCGGGAGAGACCCAGTACTTC. Its protein product is CASSIEVTGAGETQYF. This chain links TRBV7-9 with TRBJ2-5, with 8 bases aligning to TRBD1. V shed 5 bases and J 4 bases; nucleotides not matched to a gene: 12. There are 16 residues in the CDR3. Germline CDR1 is SEHNR and CDR2 is FQNEAQ (reference sequence). The full variable domain, its missing parts supplied by reference TRBV7-9 and TRBJ2-5, is DTGVSQNPRHKITKRGQNVTFRCDPISEHNRLYWYRQTLGQGPEFLTYFQNEAQLEKSRLLSDRFSAERPKGSFSTLEIQRTEQGDSAMYLCASSIEVTGAGETQYFGPGTRLLVL.

The J gene is TRBJ2-5, the V gene TRBV3-1 (or the pseudogene TRBV3-2), with D uncertain. The CDR3 loop spans 13 amino acids. The germline V gene has CDR1 LGHDT and CDR2 YNNKEL (reference sequence). The ends were cut back, 7 bases at V and 9 bases at J, with 18 bases in the middle. Here the CDR3 reads CASNSESIEAQYF. The CDR3 DNA is TGTGCCAGCAACTCTGAGTCAATTGAGGCCCAGTACTTC.

The rearrangement joins TRBV18 to TRBJ1-5; 9 nucleotides line up with TRBD1. Germline CDR1 KGHSH, CDR2 LQKENI. The length of the CDR3 is 15 residues. V trimming: 3 bases; J trimming: 3 bases; junction bases outside the gene matches: 3. CDR3: CASSPGTGNNQPQHF. The CDR3 DNA reads as TGTGCCAGCTCACCCGGGACAGGGAACAATCAGCCCCAGCATTTT. Filled out from reference TRBV18 and TRBJ1-5, the complete variable domain reads NAGVMQNPRHLVRRRGQEARLRCSPMKGHSHVYWYRQLPEEGLKFMVYLQKENIIDESGMPKERFSAEFPKEGPSILRIQQVVRGDSAAYFCASSPGTGNNQPQHFGDGTRLSIL.

V usage is TRBV19 and J usage is TRBJ1-5, with D perhaps matching TRBD1 (6 bases). Germline CDR1 and CDR2: LNHDA and SQIVND (reference sequence). Deletions cut 10 bases from V and 7 bases from J, with 26 bases between. The CDR3 is 16 residues long. The CDR3: CATLLRGGLHYQPQHF. CDR3 nucleotides: TGTGCCACCCTACTAAGGGGGGGGCTTCATTACCAGCCCCAGCATTTT.

The chain links TRBV5-8 to TRBJ1-2; D gene uncertain. The CDR3 totals 14 residues. The ends were cut back, 0 bases at V and 4 bases at J, with 10 bases in the middle. CDR1 and CDR2 from the germline V gene are SGHTS and YDEGEE. CDR3 in amino acids: CASSLEAQRYGYTF. For the CDR3, the DNA is TGTGCCAGCAGCTTGGAGGCGCAGCGCTATGGCTACACCTTC. The complete variable domain, with remaining parts taken from reference TRBV5-8 and TRBJ1-2, reads EAGVTQSPTHLIKTRGQQATLRCSPISGHTSVYWYQQALGLGLQFLLWYDEGEERNRGNFPPRFSGRQFPNYSSELNVNALELEDSALYLCASSLEAQRYGYTFGSGTRLTVV.

The chain couples TRBV20-1 to TRBJ2-2, with 7 nucleotides matching TRBD2. This CDR3 is built from 13 residues. The germline gives CDR1 DFQATT, CDR2 SNEGSKA (reference sequence). V shed 3 bases, J shed 13 bases, and the junction held 11 bases outside the gene matches. CDR3 DNA sequence: TGCAGTGCTAGTGATCAGCAAAAGCGGGGGCTGTTTTTT. Translated: CSASDQQKRGLFF.